This TCR beta chain was documented in a study of CD8 T cells in ankylosing spondylitis. Study-wide findings and caveats: A TCR beta motif of about 8 highly homologous variants seemed to mark ankylosing spondylitis blood.

Each CDR3 protein gets one entry after TCRdb re-called the 5' RACE reads with MiXCR. Among a few hundred thousand distinct CDR3 sequences listed, 20% to 25% were seen once. This clonotype was seen only a few times. Its antigen is not identified. The receptor comes from a male donor with ankylosing spondylitis. Sequencing was performed on blood, either unsorted or a sorted T cell fraction (not recorded which).

This chain's CDR3 is CASKTGTGVNYGYTF. As DNA, the CDR3 is TGCGCCAGCAAGACAGGGACCGGGGTTAACTATGGCTACACCTTC. The chain links TRBV5-1 to TRBJ1-2; TRBD1 matches at 7 bases. J was trimmed by 1 base and V by 6 bases; bases with no gene match: 9. The length of the CDR3 is 15 residues. Germline V gene data show CDR1 as SGHRS and CDR2 as YFSETQ.